A single sample is the source of the 21 T cell receptor beta chains below, sequenced in a study of beta chain features in type 1 diabetes. Overall study findings and caveats: Among all four CD4+ subsets, Type 1 diabetes patients had TCRB CDR3s that were moderately but significantly shorter.

Every isolated RNA sample was fully reverse transcribed, so sequencing captured expressed TCRB transcripts. The assay was immunoSEQ multiplex PCR, and TCRdb's table has in-frame clones only and misses some. The data show roughly 140,000 clones, over 9% seen once. What these receptors recognize is not known. The sequenced sample was central memory CD4+ T cells from blood. Every receptor here comes from a man aged 25-40 years with type 1 diabetes.

This clone came up many times. The gene calls are TRBV5-1 and TRBJ2-5; D perhaps matches TRBD1 (5 bases). From germline, CDR1 is SGHRS and CDR2 YFSETQ. The CDR3 contains 11 residues. Deletions cut 7 bases from V and 5 bases from J, with 9 bases between. CDR3 nucleotide sequence: TGCGCCAGCCAGGGTTTTGAGACCCAGTACTTC. Amino acids: CASQGFETQYF.

The gene calls are TRBV29-1 and TRBJ1-2, with 7 positions matching TRBD1. CDR3 length equals 13 residues. V lost 2 bases to trimming and J lost 7 bases; unmatched junction nucleotides: 7. Germline loops: CDR1 SQVTM, CDR2 ANQGSEA. CDR3 DNA sequence: TGCAGCGTTGAAAAAGGGACAGAGGGTGGCTACACCTTC. This sequence encodes CSVEKGTEGGYTF.

The sample holds a few counts of this clone. V and J are TRBV9 and TRBJ1-1, with D tentatively TRBD1 (5 bases). The CDR3 has 15 residues. Trimming left V 4 bases short and J 0 bases short, with 13 bases between. The germline CDR1 and CDR2 sequences are SGDLS and YYNGEE. CDR3 amino acids: CASSPWGEMNTEAFF. The CDR3 DNA follows: TGTGCCAGCAGCCCCTGGGGGGAGATGAACACTGAAGCTTTCTTT.

This clone was found a few times. The CDR3, as DNA: TGTGCCAGCGGACGTGGTACGACAAGGCTGGGGGGAGAGACCCAGTACTTC. This codes for CASGRGTTRLGGETQYF. The chain uses TRBV28 and TRBJ2-5, with a weak D call TRBD2 (6 bases). This CDR3 comprises 17 residues. Germline V CDR1 and CDR2: MDHEN, SYDVKM. The V and J ends lost 8 bases and 4 bases respectively, with 26 bases between them.

CDR3 sequence reads: CASSTDQETQYF. The CDR3 nucleotides are TGTGCCAGTAGTACCGACCAAGAGACCCAGTACTTC. The chain combines TRBV19 with TRBJ2-5, with D unresolved. V lost 4 bases, J lost 0 bases, and 3 bases lay in between. The germline V gene has CDR1 LNHDA and CDR2 SQIVND (reference sequence). CDR3 size: 12 residues.

This clone was counted between two and nine times. J is TRBJ2-5 and V is TRBV7-9, with 13 bases lining up with TRBD2. Germline lookup yields CDR1 SEHNR and CDR2 FQNEAQ (reference sequence). The CDR3 has 18 amino acids. Losses at the gene ends were 1 base for V and 4 bases for J; bases not matched to a gene: 9. The CDR3 here is CASSLGTSGRALAETQYF. As DNA, the CDR3 is TGTGCCAGCAGCTTAGGGACTAGCGGGAGAGCTTTGGCAGAGACCCAGTACTTC.

This clone appeared many times. The rearrangement uses TRBV6-6 and TRBJ2-1; 7 bases match TRBD2. After removal of 6 bases from V and 9 bases from J, the junction contained 11 bases not matched to a gene. The CDR3 extends over 14 amino acids. The V gene's germline CDR1 is MNHNY and CDR2 SVGAGI (reference sequence). In DNA, the CDR3 is TGTGCCAGCAGCCTACCGGGGGGTGGGGGTGAGCAGTTCTTC. Amino acid sequence: CASSLPGGGGEQFF.

This clone has a handful of counts. The CDR3 region is CASSLERGGNTIYF. Written as DNA, the CDR3 is TGTGCCAGCAGCTTAGAAAGGGGCGGAAACACCATATATTTT. The chain uses TRBV7-2 and TRBJ1-3; D is perhaps TRBD1 (5 bases). V was trimmed by 1 base and J by 4 bases, leaving 8 bases between them. Germline V lookup: CDR1 SGHTA, CDR2 FQGNSA. CDR3 length equals 14 residues.

This clone was recorded a few times. V is TRBV2 and J is TRBJ2-4; 14 bases align to TRBD2. Germline V gene lookup returns CDR1 SNHLY and CDR2 FYNNEI. The CDR3 sequence is 17 residues long. Unmatched junction bases numbered 8, after V lost 8 bases and J lost 2 bases. The CDR3 protein is CASATSGRGGPKNIQYF. The CDR3 nucleotides read TGTGCCAGCGCGACTAGCGGGAGGGGAGGACCCAAAAACATTCAGTACTTC.

The chain combines TRBV18 with TRBJ2-1; D possibly corresponds to TRBD1 (6 bases). Between the trimmed V and J ends, which lost 4 bases and 6 bases, there was a span of 10 bases. Germline V gives CDR1 KGHSH, CDR2 LQKENI. The CDR3 is 13 residues long. Here the CDR3 DNA reads TGTGCCAGCTCACAACAGGGCATCAATGAGCAGTTCTTC. Translating it yields CASSQQGINEQFF.

This clone occurred a few times. The chain joins TRBV7-7 to TRBJ2-5; D gene unclear. The CDR3 is made up of 13 amino acids. The V gene's germline CDR1 is SSHAT and CDR2 FNYEAQ (reference sequence). With 5 bases removed from V and 5 bases from J, the gap between germline ends came to 12 bases. CDR3 sequence (DNA): TGTGCCAGCAGCCTGGTCTTCACTGAGACCCAGTACTTC. The encoded protein is CASSLVFTETQYF.

The V gene is TRBV5-1, the J gene TRBJ2-3, with TRBD1 as a possible D gene (5 bases). Germline-derived CDR1 and CDR2 are SGHRS and YFSETQ. The V end lost 4 bases, the J end lost 6 bases, and 21 bases lay between the germline ends. The length of the CDR3 is 16 residues. The CDR3 loop is CASSLGDFPNGDTQYF. Written as DNA, the CDR3 is TGCGCCAGCAGCCTAGGGGATTTCCCCAATGGGGATACGCAGTATTTT. The complete variable domain, with remaining parts taken from reference TRBV5-1 and TRBJ2-3, reads KAGVTQTPRYLIKTRGQQVTLSCSPISGHRSVSWYQQTPGQGLQFLFEYFSETQRNKGNFPGRFSGRQFSNSRSEMNVSTLELGDSALYLCASSLGDFPNGDTQYFGPGTRLTVL.

This clone was seen a handful of times. The gene calls are TRBV29-1 and TRBJ2-5; possibly TRBD1 for D (6 bases). Germline V gives CDR1 SQVTM, CDR2 ANQGSEA. V lost 7 bases and J 5 bases, leaving 14 bases between the germline ends. The CDR3 loop spans 12 amino acids. CDR3 in DNA: TGCAGCGGTAAACAGGGTGTGGAGACCCAGTACTTC. Its translation is CSGKQGVETQYF.

The rearrangement joins TRBV28 to TRBJ1-2; D gene uncertain. V lost 3 bases and J 6 bases, leaving 8 bases between the germline ends. This CDR3 spans 12 amino acids. The germline V gene has CDR1 MDHEN and CDR2 SYDVKM. CDR3 coding DNA: TGTGCCAGCAGTTTGGTGGGAGATGGCTACACCTTC. Protein product: CASSLVGDGYTF.

V is TRBV7-8 and J is TRBJ2-1; TRBD1 might be the D (5 bases). This CDR3 contains 14 residues. V was shortened by 0 bases and J by 10 bases, with 13 bases between the two germline ends. The germline gives CDR1 SGHVS, CDR2 FQNEAQ. Here the CDR3 DNA reads TGTGCCAGCAGCTTAGCGCTACAGGAGTTAGAGCAGTTCTTC. Residues: CASSLALQELEQFF.

The gene calls are TRBV15 and TRBJ2-5; TRBD1 matches at 10 bases. The CDR3 is 16 residues long. Germline loops: CDR1 LNHNV, CDR2 YYDKDF (reference sequence). After removal of 0 bases from V and 5 bases from J, the junction contained 6 bases not matched to a gene. In DNA, the CDR3 is TGTGCCACCAGCAGAGACCGGACAGGGGGAGGGGAGACCCAGTACTTC. This codes for CATSRDRTGGGETQYF.

This clone was seen a handful of times. The chain links TRBV18 to TRBJ2-7, with D possibly being TRBD2 (5 bases). This CDR3 comprises 16 residues. Trimming stripped 6 bases from V and 2 bases from J, with 20 bases between. From germline, CDR1 is KGHSH and CDR2 LQKENI. Here the CDR3 DNA reads TGTGCCAGCTCCCCGGGGTTTGGTATCCGTGCCTACGAGCAGTACTTC. Its protein product is CASSPGFGIRAYEQYF.

This clone was seen a few times. V and J are TRBV15 and TRBJ2-2; D call uncertain. Trimming pared 2 bases from V and 7 bases from J, leaving 11 bases between. Germline V gives CDR1 LNHNV, CDR2 YYDKDF (reference sequence). CDR3 length: 14 residues. CDR3 coding DNA: TGTGCCACCAGCAGAACGCTAGAATACGGGGAGCTGTTTTTT. It yields the protein CATSRTLEYGELFF. Supplemented by reference TRBV15 and TRBJ2-2, the full variable domain reads DAMVIQNPRYQVTQFGKPVTLSCSQTLNHNVMYWYQQKSSQAPKLLFHYYDKDFNNEADTPDNFQSRRPNTSFCFLDIRSPGLGDTAMYLCATSRTLEYGELFFGEGSRLTVL.

Only a few counts were recorded for this clone. No DNA is shown, since the ends of the CDR3 on it are uncertain; the CDR3 is the one TCRdb lists. The CDR3 is CASSPWAQGAGTF. The rearrangement joins TRBV7-9 to TRBJ1-2; the D call TRBD1 from the table was never checked on the DNA. Per germline, CDR1 SEHNR and CDR2 FQNEAQ (reference sequence). The CDR3 has 13 residues if both end residues are counted.

Only a few counts were recorded for this clone. The chain combines TRBV28 with TRBJ1-4; TRBD1 is a possible D gene (6 bases). V was pared by 8 bases and J by 5 bases, with 12 bases between. The CDR3 runs to 13 residues. The germline CDR1 and CDR2 sequences are MDHEN and SYDVKM. CDR3 sequence (DNA): TGTGCCAGCTATAAAGGGGGAAATGAAAAACTGTTTTTT. Amino acid sequence: CASYKGGNEKLFF.

The chain links TRBV9 to TRBJ1-1; D remains unclear. Germline V lookup: CDR1 SGDLS, CDR2 YYNGEE. The CDR3 runs to 15 residues. Trimming removed 0 bases at V and 4 bases at J, with 13 bases between. The DNA of the CDR3 is TGTGCCAGCAGCGTAGACTGGGGAGGAGGCACTGAAGCTTTCTTT. Translation: CASSVDWGGGTEAFF.